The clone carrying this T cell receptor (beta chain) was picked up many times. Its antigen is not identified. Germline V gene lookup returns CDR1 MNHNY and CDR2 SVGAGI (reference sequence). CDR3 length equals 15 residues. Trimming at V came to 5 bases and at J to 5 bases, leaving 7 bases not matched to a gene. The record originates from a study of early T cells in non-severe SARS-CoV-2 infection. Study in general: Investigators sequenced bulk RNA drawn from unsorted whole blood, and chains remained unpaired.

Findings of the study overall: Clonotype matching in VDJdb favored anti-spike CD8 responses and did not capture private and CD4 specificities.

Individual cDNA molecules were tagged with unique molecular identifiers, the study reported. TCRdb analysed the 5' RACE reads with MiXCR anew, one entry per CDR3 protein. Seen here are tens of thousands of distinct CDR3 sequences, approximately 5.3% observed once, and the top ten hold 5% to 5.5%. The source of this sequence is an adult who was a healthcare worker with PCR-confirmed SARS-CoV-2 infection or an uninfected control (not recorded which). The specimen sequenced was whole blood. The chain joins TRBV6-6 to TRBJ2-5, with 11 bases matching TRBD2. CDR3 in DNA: TGTGCCAGCAGTCCCGCTAGCGGGAGGAGCGAGACCCAGTACTTC. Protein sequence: CASSPASGRSETQYF.